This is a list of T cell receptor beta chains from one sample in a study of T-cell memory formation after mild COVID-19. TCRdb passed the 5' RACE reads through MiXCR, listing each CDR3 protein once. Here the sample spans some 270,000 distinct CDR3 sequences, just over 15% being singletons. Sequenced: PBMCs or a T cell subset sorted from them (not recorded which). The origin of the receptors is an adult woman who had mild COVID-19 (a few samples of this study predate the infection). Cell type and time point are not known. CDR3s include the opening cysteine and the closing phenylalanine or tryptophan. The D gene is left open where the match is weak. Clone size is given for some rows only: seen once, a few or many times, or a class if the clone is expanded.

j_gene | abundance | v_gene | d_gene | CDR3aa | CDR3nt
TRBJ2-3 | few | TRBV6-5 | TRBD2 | CASRPTGTSGGDSQYF | TGTGCCAGCAGGCCTACCGGGACTAGCGGGGGGGACTCGCAGTATTTT
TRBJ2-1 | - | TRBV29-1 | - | CSVDPRGYAYNEQFF | TGCAGCGTTGATCCGAGGGGCTATGCTTACAATGAGCAGTTCTTC
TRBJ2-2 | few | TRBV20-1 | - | CSARGGLDNTGELFF | TGCAGTGCTAGAGGTGGGCTGGACAACACCGGGGAGCTGTTTTTT
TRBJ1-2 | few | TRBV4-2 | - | CASSQDGGLNYGYTF | TGTGCCAGCAGCCAAGATGGTGGGTTGAACTATGGCTACACCTTC
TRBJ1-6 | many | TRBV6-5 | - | CASTLRVRGNSPLHF | TGTGCCAGCACCCTTAGGGTCAGGGGAAATTCACCCCTCCACTTT
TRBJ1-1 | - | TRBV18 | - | CASSPSAKNTEAFF | TGTGCCAGCTCACCATCAGCCAAGAACACTGAAGCTTTCTTT
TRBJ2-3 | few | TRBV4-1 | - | CASSQGGLAPDTQYF | TGCGCCAGCAGCCAAGGCGGGCTCGCTCCGGATACGCAGTATTTT
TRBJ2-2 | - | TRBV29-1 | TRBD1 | CSVRTGGTGELFF | TGCAGCGTGCGGACAGGGGGCACCGGGGAGCTGTTTTTT
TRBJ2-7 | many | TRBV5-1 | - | CASSQGGFYEQYF | TGCGCCAGCAGCCAGGGAGGCTTTTACGAGCAGTACTTC
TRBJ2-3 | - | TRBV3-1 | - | CASSHRGTDTQYF | TGTGCCAGCAGCCATCGAGGGACAGATACGCAGTATTTT
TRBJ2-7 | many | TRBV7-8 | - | CASSLEVGTLREQYF | TGTGCCAGCAGCTTAGAGGTGGGGACTCTTCGAGAGCAGTACTTC
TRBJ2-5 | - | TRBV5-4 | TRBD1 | CASSPGGQGLETQYF | TGTGCCAGCAGCCCCGGCGGACAGGGACTAGAGACCCAGTACTTC
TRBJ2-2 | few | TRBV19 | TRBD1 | CASSHRQGEAGELFF | TGTGCCAGTAGCCATCGGCAGGGGGAAGCCGGGGAGCTGTTTTTT
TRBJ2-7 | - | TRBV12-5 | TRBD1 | CASGPGQGADEQYF | TGTGCTAGTGGTCCAGGACAGGGGGCGGACGAGCAGTACTTC
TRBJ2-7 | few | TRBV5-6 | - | CASSLVQGPYSYEQYF | TGTGCCAGCAGCTTAGTACAGGGCCCGTACTCCTACGAGCAGTACTTC
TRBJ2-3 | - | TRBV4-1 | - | CASSQDPKDTQYF | TGCGCCAGCAGCCAAGACCCGAAGGATACGCAGTATTTT
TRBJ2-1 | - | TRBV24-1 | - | CATSASSGRRYNEQFF | TGTGCCACCAGTGCGTCGTCAGGGCGACGCTACAATGAGCAGTTCTTC
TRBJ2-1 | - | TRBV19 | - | CASSREHSSYNEQFF | TGTGCCAGTAGTAGGGAGCATAGCTCCTACAATGAGCAGTTCTTC
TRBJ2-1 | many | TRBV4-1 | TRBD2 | CASSQDPGGWKFF | TGCGCCAGCAGCCAAGATCCGGGGGGATGGAAATTCTTC
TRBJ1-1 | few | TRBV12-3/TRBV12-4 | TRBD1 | CASRTGGRFEAFF | TGTGCCAGCAGGACAGGGGGCCGGTTTGAAGCTTTCTTT
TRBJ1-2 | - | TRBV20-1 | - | CSARDFTGQNYGYTF | TGCAGTGCTAGAGATTTTACAGGGCAGAACTATGGCTACACCTTC
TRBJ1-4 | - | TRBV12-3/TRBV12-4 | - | CASSFWVDEKLFF | TGTGCCAGCAGTTTTTGGGTGGATGAAAAACTGTTTTTT
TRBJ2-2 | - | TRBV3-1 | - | CASSQTGTTGELFF | TGTGCCAGCAGCCAGACAGGTACCACCGGGGAGCTGTTTTTT
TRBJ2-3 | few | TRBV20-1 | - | CSARPAGAGDTQYF | TGCAGTGCTAGACCTGCGGGGGCCGGAGATACGCAGTATTTT
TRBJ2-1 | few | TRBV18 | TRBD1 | CASSTSTGYNNEQFF | TGTGCCAGCTCAACCTCGACAGGGTACAACAATGAGCAGTTCTTC
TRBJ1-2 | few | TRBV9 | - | CASSVEGGGAYGYTF | TGTGCCAGCAGCGTAGAAGGGGGGGGAGCCTATGGCTACACCTTC
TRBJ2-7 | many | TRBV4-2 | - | CASSQDRAGRGQYF | TGTGCCAGCAGCCAAGATCGCGCGGGGCGGGGGCAGTACTTC
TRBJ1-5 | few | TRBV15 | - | CATSRDPPGKTNQPQHF | TGTGCCACCAGCAGAGATCCGCCGGGGAAGACCAATCAGCCCCAGCATTTT